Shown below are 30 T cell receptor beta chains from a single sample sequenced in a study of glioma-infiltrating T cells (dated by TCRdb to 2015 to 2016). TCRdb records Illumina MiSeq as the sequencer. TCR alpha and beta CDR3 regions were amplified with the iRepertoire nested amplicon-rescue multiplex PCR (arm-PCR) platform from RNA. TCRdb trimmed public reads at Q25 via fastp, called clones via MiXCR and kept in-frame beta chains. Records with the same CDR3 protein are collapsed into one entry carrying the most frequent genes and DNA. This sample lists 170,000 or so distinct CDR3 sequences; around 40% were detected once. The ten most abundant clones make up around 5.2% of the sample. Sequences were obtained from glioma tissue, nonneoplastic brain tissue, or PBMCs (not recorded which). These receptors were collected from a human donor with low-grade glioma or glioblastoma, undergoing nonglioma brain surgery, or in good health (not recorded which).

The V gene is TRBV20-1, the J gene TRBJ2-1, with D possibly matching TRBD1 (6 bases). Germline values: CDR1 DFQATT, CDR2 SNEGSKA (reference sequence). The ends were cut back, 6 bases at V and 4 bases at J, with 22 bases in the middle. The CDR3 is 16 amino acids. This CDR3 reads CSADPSTGLSYNEQFF. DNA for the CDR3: TGCAGTGCCGACCCATCTACAGGGCTCTCTTACAATGAGCAGTTCTTC.

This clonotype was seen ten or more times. The CDR3 spells CASSAAGTSGRAGNEQFF. CDR3 DNA: TGTGCCAGCAGCGCAGCCGGGACTAGCGGGAGGGCGGGCAATGAGCAGTTCTTC. The chain uses TRBV7-2 and TRBJ2-1, with 16 bases fitting TRBD2. The CDR3 totals 18 residues. Germline values: CDR1 SGHTA, CDR2 FQGNSA. V was clipped by 5 bases and J by 6 bases; unmatched bases: 10.

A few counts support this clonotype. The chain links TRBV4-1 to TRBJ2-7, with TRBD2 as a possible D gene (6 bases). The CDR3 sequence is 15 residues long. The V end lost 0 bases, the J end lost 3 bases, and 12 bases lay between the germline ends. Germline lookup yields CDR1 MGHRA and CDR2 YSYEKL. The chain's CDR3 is CASSQDVGGGYEQYF. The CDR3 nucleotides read TGCGCCAGCAGCCAAGATGTGGGGGGAGGCTACGAGCAGTACTTC.

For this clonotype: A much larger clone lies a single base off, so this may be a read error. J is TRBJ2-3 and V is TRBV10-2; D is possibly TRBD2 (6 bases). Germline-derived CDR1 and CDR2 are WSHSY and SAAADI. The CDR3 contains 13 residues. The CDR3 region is CASEGGDADTKYF. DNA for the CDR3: TGCGCCAGCGAAGGCGGGGACGCAGATACGAAGTATTTT.

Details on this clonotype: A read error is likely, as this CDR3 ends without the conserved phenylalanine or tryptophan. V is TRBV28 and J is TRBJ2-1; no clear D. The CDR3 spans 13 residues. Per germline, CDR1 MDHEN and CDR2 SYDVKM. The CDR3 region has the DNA TGCGCCAGCAGTTCAGGTTTATGCAATGAGCAGTTCTTA. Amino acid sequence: CASSSGLCNEQFL.

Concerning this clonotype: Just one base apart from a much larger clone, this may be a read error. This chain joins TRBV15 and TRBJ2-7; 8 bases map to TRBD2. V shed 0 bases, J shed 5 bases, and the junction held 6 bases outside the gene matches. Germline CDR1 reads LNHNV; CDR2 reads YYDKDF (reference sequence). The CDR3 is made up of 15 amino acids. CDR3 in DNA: TGTGCCACCAGCAGAGAGCGGGAGGCCTTCGACGAGCAGTACTTC. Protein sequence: CATSREREAFDEQYF. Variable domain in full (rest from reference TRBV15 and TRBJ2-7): DAMVIQNPRYQVTQFGKPVTLSCSQTLNHNVMYWYQQKSSQAPKLLFHYYDKDFNNEADTPDNFQSRRPNTSFCFLDIRSPGLGDTAMYLCATSREREAFDEQYFGPGTRLTVT.

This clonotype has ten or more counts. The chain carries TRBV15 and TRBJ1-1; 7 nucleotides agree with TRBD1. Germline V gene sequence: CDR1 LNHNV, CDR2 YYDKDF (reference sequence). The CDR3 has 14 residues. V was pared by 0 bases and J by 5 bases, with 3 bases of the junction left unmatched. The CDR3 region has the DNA TGTGCCACCAGCAGAGAGCCCAGGGGGACTGAAGCTTTCTTT. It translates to CATSREPRGTEAFF.

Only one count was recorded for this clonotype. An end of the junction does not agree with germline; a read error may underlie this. The CDR3 bases are TGTGCCAGCAGTCCGACTAGCGGACCCTCCTACGATGAGCAGTCCTTC. Translating it yields CASSPTSGPSYDEQSF. This chain uses TRBV28 with TRBJ2-1, with TRBD2 matching 9 bases. Germline CDR1 reads MDHEN; CDR2 reads SYDVKM. There are 16 residues in the CDR3.

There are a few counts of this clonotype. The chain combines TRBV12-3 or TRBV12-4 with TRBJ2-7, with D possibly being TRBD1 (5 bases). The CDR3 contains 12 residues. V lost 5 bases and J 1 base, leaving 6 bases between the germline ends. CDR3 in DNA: TGTGCCAGCAGTCGGACATCCTACGAGCAGTACTTC. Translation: CASSRTSYEQYF.

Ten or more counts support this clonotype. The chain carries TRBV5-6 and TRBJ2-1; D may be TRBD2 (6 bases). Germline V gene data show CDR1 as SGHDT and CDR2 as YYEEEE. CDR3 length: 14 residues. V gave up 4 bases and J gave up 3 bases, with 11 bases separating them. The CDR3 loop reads CASSQGLIYNEQFF. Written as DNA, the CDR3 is TGTGCCAGCAGCCAGGGACTTATCTACAATGAGCAGTTCTTC.

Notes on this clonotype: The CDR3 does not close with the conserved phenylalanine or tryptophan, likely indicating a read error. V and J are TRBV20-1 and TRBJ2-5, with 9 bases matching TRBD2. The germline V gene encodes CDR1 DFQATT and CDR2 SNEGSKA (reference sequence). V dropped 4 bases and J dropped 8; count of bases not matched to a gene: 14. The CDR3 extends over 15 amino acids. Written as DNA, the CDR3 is TGCAGTGCTATTTGGCGGGAGGGCTTTGGAGACACCCAGTACTCC. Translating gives CSAIWREGFGDTQYS.

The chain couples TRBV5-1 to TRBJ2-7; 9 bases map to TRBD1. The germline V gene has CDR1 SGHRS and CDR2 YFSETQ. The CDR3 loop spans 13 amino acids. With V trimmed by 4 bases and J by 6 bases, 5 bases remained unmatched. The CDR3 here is CASSRGDRVEQYF. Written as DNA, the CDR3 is TGCGCCAGCAGCCGGGGGGACAGGGTCGAGCAGTACTTC. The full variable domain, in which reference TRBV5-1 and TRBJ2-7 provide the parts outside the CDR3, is KAGVTQTPRYLIKTRGQQVTLSCSPISGHRSVSWYQQTPGQGLQFLFEYFSETQRNKGNFPGRFSGRQFSNSRSEMNVSTLELGDSALYLCASSRGDRVEQYFGPGTRLTVT.

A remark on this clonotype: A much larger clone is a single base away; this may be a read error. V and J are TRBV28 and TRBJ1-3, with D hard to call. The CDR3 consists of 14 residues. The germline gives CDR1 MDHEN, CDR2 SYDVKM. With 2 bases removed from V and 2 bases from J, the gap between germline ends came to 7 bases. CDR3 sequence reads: CASSLTKAGNTIYF. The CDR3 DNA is TGTGCCAGCAGTTTAACGAAGGCTGGAAACACCATATATTTT. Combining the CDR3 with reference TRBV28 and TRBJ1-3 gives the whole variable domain DVKVTQSSRYLVKRTGEKVFLECVQDMDHENMFWYRQDPGLGLRLIYFSYDVKMKEKGDIPEGYSVSREKKERFSLILESASTNQTSMYLCASSLTKAGNTIYFGEGSWLTVV.

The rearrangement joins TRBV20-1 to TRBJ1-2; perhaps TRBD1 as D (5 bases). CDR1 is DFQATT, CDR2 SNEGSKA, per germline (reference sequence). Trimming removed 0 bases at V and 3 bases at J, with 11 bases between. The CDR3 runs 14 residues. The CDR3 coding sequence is TGCAGTGCTAGAGATGGCCTCAGGGACTATGGCTACACCTTC. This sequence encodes CSARDGLRDYGYTF.

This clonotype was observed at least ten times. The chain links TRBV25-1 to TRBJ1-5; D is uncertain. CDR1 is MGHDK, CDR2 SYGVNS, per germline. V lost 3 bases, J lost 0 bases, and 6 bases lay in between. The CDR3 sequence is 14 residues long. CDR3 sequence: CASSENYSNQPQHF. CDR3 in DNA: TGTGCCAGCAGTGAGAACTATAGCAATCAGCCCCAGCATTTT.

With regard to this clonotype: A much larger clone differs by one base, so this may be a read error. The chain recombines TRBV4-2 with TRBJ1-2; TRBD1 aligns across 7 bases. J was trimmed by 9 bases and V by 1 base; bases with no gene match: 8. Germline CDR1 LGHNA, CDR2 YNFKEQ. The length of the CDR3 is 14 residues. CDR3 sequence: CASSQGQGFIRYTF. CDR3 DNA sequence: TGTGCCAGCAGCCAAGGACAGGGTTTTATTCGCTACACCTTC.

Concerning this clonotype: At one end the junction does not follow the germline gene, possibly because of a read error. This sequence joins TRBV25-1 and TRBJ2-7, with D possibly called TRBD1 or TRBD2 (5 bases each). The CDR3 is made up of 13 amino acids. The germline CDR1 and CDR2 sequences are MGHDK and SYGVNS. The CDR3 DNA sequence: TGTGCCAGCAGTGGGGACGGTCCGTACGAGCACTACTTC. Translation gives CASSGDGPYEHYF.

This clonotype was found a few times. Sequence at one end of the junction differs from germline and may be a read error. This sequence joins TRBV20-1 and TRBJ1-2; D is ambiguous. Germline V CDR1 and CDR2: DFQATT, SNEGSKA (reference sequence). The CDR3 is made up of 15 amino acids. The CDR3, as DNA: TGCAGTGCTAGAGATTATGATAGGCCGAACTATGACTACACCTTC. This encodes CSARDYDRPNYDYTF.

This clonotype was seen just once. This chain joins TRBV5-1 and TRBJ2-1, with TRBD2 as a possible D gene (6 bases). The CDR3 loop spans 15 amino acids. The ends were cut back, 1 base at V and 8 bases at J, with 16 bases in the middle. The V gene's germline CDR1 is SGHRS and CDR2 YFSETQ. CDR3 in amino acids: CASSLIPAGSYEQFF. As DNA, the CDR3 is TGCGCCAGCAGCTTGATCCCAGCGGGTTCCTATGAGCAGTTCTTC.

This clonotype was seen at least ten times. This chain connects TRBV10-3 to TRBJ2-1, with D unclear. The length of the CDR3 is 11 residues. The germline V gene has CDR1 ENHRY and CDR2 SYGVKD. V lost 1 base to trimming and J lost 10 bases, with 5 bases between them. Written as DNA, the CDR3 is TGTGCCATCAGTGAGTTAGGGGAGCAGTTCTTC. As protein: CAISELGEQFF.

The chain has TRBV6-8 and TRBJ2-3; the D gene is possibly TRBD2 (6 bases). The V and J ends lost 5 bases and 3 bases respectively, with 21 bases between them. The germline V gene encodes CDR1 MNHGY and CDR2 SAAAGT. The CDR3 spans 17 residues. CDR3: CASSRLPGGSRTDTQYF. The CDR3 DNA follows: TGTGCCAGCAGTCGCCTCCCCGGGGGTTCTAGAACAGATACGCAGTATTTT.

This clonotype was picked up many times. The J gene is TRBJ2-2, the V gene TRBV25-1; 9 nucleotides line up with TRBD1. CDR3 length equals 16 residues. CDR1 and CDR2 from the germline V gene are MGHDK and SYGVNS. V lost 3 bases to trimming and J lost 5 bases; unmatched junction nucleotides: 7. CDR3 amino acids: CASSDWTGVGTGELFF. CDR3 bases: TGTGCCAGCAGTGATTGGACAGGGGTTGGGACCGGGGAGCTGTTTTTT.

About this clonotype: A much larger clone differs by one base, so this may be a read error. The CDR3 sequence: CASSALGTTNYGYTF. The CDR3 nucleotides are TGCGCCAGCAGCGCGCTCGGAACCACTAACTATGGCTACACCTTC. The V call is TRBV4-1, the J call TRBJ1-2; D is ambiguous. Per the germline V gene, CDR1 is MGHRA and CDR2 is YSYEKL. V lost 5 bases and J 0 bases, leaving 13 bases between the germline ends. This CDR3 has 15 amino acids.

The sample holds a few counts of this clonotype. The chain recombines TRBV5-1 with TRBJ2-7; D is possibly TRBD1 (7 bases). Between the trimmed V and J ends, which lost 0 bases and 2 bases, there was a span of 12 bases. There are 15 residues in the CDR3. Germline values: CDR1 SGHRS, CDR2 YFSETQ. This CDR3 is CASSLGGDSTYEQYF. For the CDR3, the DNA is TGCGCCAGCAGCTTGGGGGGGGACAGTACCTACGAGCAGTACTTC.

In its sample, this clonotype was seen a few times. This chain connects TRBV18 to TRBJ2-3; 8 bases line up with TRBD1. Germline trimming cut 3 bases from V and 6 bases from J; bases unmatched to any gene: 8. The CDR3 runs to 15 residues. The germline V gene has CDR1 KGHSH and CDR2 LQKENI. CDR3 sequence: CASSPDRGQFDTQYF. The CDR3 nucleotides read TGTGCCAGCTCACCCGACAGGGGCCAGTTCGATACGCAGTATTTT.

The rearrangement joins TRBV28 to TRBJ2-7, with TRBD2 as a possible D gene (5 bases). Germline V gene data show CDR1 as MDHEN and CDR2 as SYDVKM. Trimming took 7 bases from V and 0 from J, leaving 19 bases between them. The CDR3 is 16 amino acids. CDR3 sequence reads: CASNGGSGLFSYEQYF. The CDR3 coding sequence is TGTGCCAGCAATGGAGGCTCGGGGTTGTTCTCCTACGAGCAGTACTTC.

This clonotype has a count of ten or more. The CDR3 region is CASSGDNYNEQFF. The CDR3 DNA sequence: TGTGCCAGCAGTGGGGACAACTACAATGAGCAGTTCTTC. This chain connects TRBV6-1 to TRBJ2-1; D is perhaps TRBD1 (6 bases). CDR1 is MNHNS, CDR2 SASEGT, per germline. Trimming pared 4 bases from V and 3 bases from J, leaving 7 bases between. This CDR3 comprises 13 residues.

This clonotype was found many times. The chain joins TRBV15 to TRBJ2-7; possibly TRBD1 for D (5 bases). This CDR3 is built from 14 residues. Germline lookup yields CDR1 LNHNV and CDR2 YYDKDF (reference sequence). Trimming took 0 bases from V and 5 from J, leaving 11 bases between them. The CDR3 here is CATSREQGFDEQYF. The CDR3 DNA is TGTGCCACCAGCAGAGAGCAGGGTTTCGACGAGCAGTACTTC.

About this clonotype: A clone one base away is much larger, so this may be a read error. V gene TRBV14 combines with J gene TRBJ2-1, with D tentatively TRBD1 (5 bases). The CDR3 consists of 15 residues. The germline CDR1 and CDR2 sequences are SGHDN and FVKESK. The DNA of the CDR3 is TGTGCCAGCAGCCGGTTCCAGGGATCCTACAATGAGCAGCTCTTC. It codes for CASSRFQGSYNEQLF.

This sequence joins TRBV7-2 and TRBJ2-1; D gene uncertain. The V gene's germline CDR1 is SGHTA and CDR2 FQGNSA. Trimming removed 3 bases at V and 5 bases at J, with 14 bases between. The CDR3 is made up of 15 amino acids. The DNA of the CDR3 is TGTGCCAGCAGCTTGGGTTTCAGATTGGACAATGAGCAGTTCTTC. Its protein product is CASSLGFRLDNEQFF.